The sequence of this T cell receptor (beta chain) was determined in a study of blood T cell repertoires in COVID-19. At the level of the study: The United States, Italy and Spain provided the acute and convalescent COVID-19 samples.

From germline, CDR1 is MDHEN and CDR2 SYDVKM. The ends were cut back, 6 bases at V and 4 bases at J, with 10 bases in the middle. The CDR3 loop spans 13 amino acids. Clones were sequenced by immunoSEQ multiplex PCR, and TCRdb holds only the in-frame ones, with some missing. The top ten hold 2.5% to 3.5% of the sample, which has approximately 350,000 clones, approximately 84% seen once. Participants came from roughly 25 US areas, aged about 18 to 89 years. V usage is TRBV28 and J usage is TRBJ1-5; maybe TRBD1 (6 bases). This TCR was recovered from a woman aged 30 to 39 who had recovered from COVID-19. The sequenced sample was PBMCs or T cells enriched from blood (not recorded which). In DNA form, the CDR3 reads TGTGCCAGCAGGGACAGCCTTAATCAGCCCCAGCATTTT. Translating it yields CASRDSLNQPQHF.